These 19 T cell receptor beta chains were sequenced from one sample in a study of T cell responses to AZD1222 COVID-19 vaccine. Assay used: immunoSEQ multiplex PCR; TCRdb lists only in-frame clones, some missing. The table has 100,000 to 120,000 clones, roughly nine tenths seen once. The sequences come from peripheral blood, collected 28 days after the second AZD1222 dose. Receptors were obtained from an adult who received the AZD1222 COVID-19 vaccine.

The chain combines TRBV7-3 with TRBJ2-3; 8 nucleotides align to TRBD2. V dropped 4 bases and J dropped 2; count of bases not matched to a gene: 11. CDR1 and CDR2 (germline): SGHTA, FQGTGA. The CDR3 spans 17 residues. The CDR3, as DNA: TGTGCCAGCAGCTCGGAGGGCGGACTAGCCGCCACAGATACGCAGTATTTT. Encoded protein: CASSSEGGLAATDTQYF.

CDR3 region: CATRATGLAGTNEQFF. For the CDR3, the DNA is TGTGCCACCAGGGCCACCGGACTAGCGGGCACCAATGAGCAGTTCTTC. This chain uses TRBV15 with TRBJ2-1; 11 bases align to TRBD2. V shed 6 bases and J 6 bases; nucleotides not matched to a gene: 10. CDR3 length: 16 amino acids. The V gene's germline CDR1 is LNHNV and CDR2 YYDKDF (reference sequence).

This clone was counted only a few times. The CDR3 loop reads CASSSPGLALYEQYF. The DNA for the CDR3 is TGTGCCAGTAGTTCTCCGGGACTAGCGCTCTACGAGCAGTACTTC. The chain joins TRBV19 to TRBJ2-7; TRBD2 agrees at 10 bases. The germline gives CDR1 LNHDA, CDR2 SQIVND (reference sequence). Germline trimming cut 5 bases from V and 3 bases from J; bases unmatched to any gene: 7. The CDR3 extends over 15 amino acids.

The chain is built from TRBV5-1 and TRBJ2-1; no clear D gene. The germline gives CDR1 SGHRS, CDR2 YFSETQ. This CDR3 has 16 amino acids. Between the trimmed V and J ends, which lost 7 bases and 6 bases, there was a span of 23 bases. CDR3 sequence reads: CASGTRLGSLRNEQFF. The DNA of the CDR3 is TGCGCCAGCGGAACCCGACTGGGGTCCTTACGCAATGAGCAGTTCTTC.

This chain's CDR3 is CASRAGTSGYNEQFF. CDR3 DNA: TGTGCCAGCAGAGCCGGGACTAGCGGCTACAATGAGCAGTTCTTC. V usage is TRBV5-4 and J usage is TRBJ2-1; TRBD2 agrees at 11 bases. Trimming removed 5 bases from V and 3 bases from J; junction bases left unmatched: 4. The V gene's germline CDR1 is SGHNT and CDR2 YYREEE (reference sequence). This CDR3 is built from 15 residues.

The chain uses TRBV10-2 and TRBJ2-4, with 7 nucleotides matching TRBD2. The CDR3 sequence is 17 residues long. Germline V gene data show CDR1 as WSHSY and CDR2 as SAAADI. After removal of 0 bases from V and 0 bases from J, the junction contained 5 bases not matched to a gene. CDR3 residues: CASSESKAGEAKNIQYF. The CDR3 nucleotides are TGCGCCAGCAGTGAGTCTAAGGCGGGAGAAGCCAAAAACATTCAGTACTTC.

The gene calls are TRBV28 and TRBJ1-3; 7 bases line up with TRBD1. In germline, CDR1 is MDHEN, CDR2 SYDVKM. The CDR3 extends over 16 amino acids. The J segment lost 0 bases and the V segment lost 3 bases, leaving 5 bases of the junction unmatched. CDR3 coding DNA: TGTGCCAGCAGTTTTATCCGGGACAGCTCTGGAAACACCATATATTTT. Its translation is CASSFIRDSSGNTIYF. The full variable domain, with the rest looked up from reference TRBV28 and TRBJ1-3, is DVKVTQSSRYLVKRTGEKVFLECVQDMDHENMFWYRQDPGLGLRLIYFSYDVKMKEKGDIPEGYSVSREKKERFSLILESASTNQTSMYLCASSFIRDSSGNTIYFGEGSWLTVV.

J is TRBJ1-2 and V is TRBV7-2, with TRBD1 identical over 8 bases. Losses at the gene ends were 5 bases for V and 2 bases for J; bases not matched to a gene: 4. This CDR3 is built from 14 residues. CDR1 and CDR2 from the germline V gene are SGHTA and FQGNSA. The CDR3 is CASSPRQGNYGYTF. The CDR3 DNA follows: TGTGCCAGCAGCCCACGACAGGGGAACTATGGCTACACCTTC.

With regard to this clone: The same CDR3 also results from other DNA sequences found in this sample. The V and J genes are TRBV5-1 and TRBJ1-1; D remains ambiguous. This CDR3 contains 12 residues. CDR1 SGHRS and CDR2 YFSETQ come from the germline V gene. The V end lost 2 bases, the J end lost 1 base, and 3 bases lay between the germline ends. CDR3 sequence reads: CASSLKNTEAFF. The CDR3, as DNA: TGCGCCAGCAGCTTAAAGAACACTGAAGCTTTCTTT.

A few counts support this clone. The chain employs TRBV6-5 and TRBJ2-7, with D possibly called TRBD1 or TRBD2 (6 bases each). This CDR3 has 14 amino acids. V lost 7 bases and J 3 bases, leaving 16 bases between the germline ends. Germline V gene sequence: CDR1 MNHEY, CDR2 SVGAGI. This chain's CDR3 is CASTLGGSYYEQYF. CDR3 in DNA: TGTGCCAGCACCCTGGGGGGCAGCTACTACGAGCAGTACTTC.

The rearrangement uses TRBV18 and TRBJ2-7, with 8 positions matching TRBD1. The CDR3 is made up of 16 amino acids. Germline-derived CDR1 and CDR2 are KGHSH and LQKENI. Germline trimming cut 2 bases from V and 2 bases from J; bases unmatched to any gene: 8. CDR3 sequence: CASSPKNRGVTYEQYF. The CDR3 nucleotides read TGTGCCAGCTCACCAAAAAACAGGGGGGTTACCTACGAGCAGTACTTC.

This chain connects TRBV28 to TRBJ2-7; 9 positions agree with TRBD2. Germline V gene data show CDR1 as MDHEN and CDR2 as SYDVKM. V gave up 6 bases and J gave up 6 bases; unmatched junction bases: 9. CDR3 size: 14 residues. CDR3 region: CASRAGGPIGEQYF. The CDR3, as DNA: TGTGCCAGCAGGGCGGGAGGGCCAATTGGCGAGCAGTACTTC.

The chain carries TRBV30 and TRBJ2-3; 12 bases are a match to TRBD2. This CDR3 spans 16 amino acids. The J segment lost 2 bases and the V segment lost 1 base, leaving 4 bases of the junction unmatched. From germline, CDR1 is GTSNPN and CDR2 SVGIG (reference sequence). The CDR3 region has the DNA TGTGCCTGGAGTGAAGGACTAGCGGGGATCACAGATACGCAGTATTTT. Translating gives CAWSEGLAGITDTQYF.

The chain has TRBV5-5 and TRBJ2-7; 8 bases are shared with TRBD2. This CDR3 contains 15 residues. CDR1 SGHKS and CDR2 YYEKEE come from the germline V gene (reference sequence). V trimming: 6 bases; J trimming: 0 bases; junction bases outside the gene matches: 8. The CDR3: CASTPPGLVSYEQYF. The CDR3 DNA sequence: TGTGCCAGCACCCCCCCGGGACTAGTCTCCTACGAGCAGTACTTC.

The genes are TRBV9 and TRBJ2-2, with TRBD1 identical over 11 bases. Looked up from germline, CDR1 is SGDLS and CDR2 is YYNGEE. V shed 4 bases and J 3 bases; nucleotides not matched to a gene: 5. This CDR3 spans 16 amino acids. This chain's CDR3 is CASSFGTGGDTGELFF. CDR3 bases: TGTGCCAGCAGCTTTGGGACAGGGGGGGACACCGGGGAGCTGTTTTTT. Complete variable domain (other parts from reference TRBV9 and TRBJ2-2): DSGVTQTPKHLITATGQRVTLRCSPRSGDLSVYWYQQSLDQGLQFLIQYYNGEERAKGNILERFSAQQFPDLHSELNLSSLELGDSALYFCASSFGTGGDTGELFFGEGSRLTVL.

The V and J genes are TRBV7-3 and TRBJ2-6; 9 bases match TRBD1. The CDR3 loop spans 15 amino acids. The germline gives CDR1 SGHTA, CDR2 FQGTGA. Trimming at V came to 4 bases and at J to 2 bases, leaving 0 bases not matched to a gene. The CDR3 here is CASSWTGAGANVLTF. The CDR3 coding sequence is TGTGCCAGCAGCTGGACAGGGGCTGGGGCCAACGTCCTGACTTTC.

This chain uses TRBV5-1 with TRBJ2-3, with a weak D call TRBD2 (5 bases). There are 17 residues in the CDR3. The V gene's germline CDR1 is SGHRS and CDR2 YFSETQ. Trimming stripped 3 bases from V and 3 bases from J, with 20 bases between. CDR3 region: CASSSGLTKGLTDTQYF. For the CDR3, the DNA is TGCGCCAGCAGCTCTGGACTGACAAAAGGTTTAACAGATACGCAGTATTTT.

This clone was seen only a few times. The chain links TRBV4-2 to TRBJ2-7; 10 bases are shared with TRBD2. In germline, CDR1 is LGHNA, CDR2 YNFKEQ. This CDR3 has 16 amino acids. The ends lost 4 bases at V and 6 bases at J; junction bases unmatched: 12. The CDR3 bases are TGTGCCAGCAGCCTTACTAGCGGGATGGAGCGGACCGAGCAGTACTTC. Amino acid sequence: CASSLTSGMERTEQYF.

The J gene is TRBJ2-7, the V gene TRBV7-6; 13 nucleotides agree with TRBD2. V was clipped by 0 bases and J by 7 bases; unmatched bases: 3. CDR3 length: 15 amino acids. Germline V gene lookup returns CDR1 SGHVS and CDR2 FNYEAQ. Here the CDR3 DNA reads TGTGCCAGCAGCTTAGCGCCGGGACTAGCGGGAGAGCAGTACTTC. Translated: CASSLAPGLAGEQYF.